These 18 T cell receptor beta chains share one sample of origin, sequenced in a study of blood T cell repertoires in COVID-19. Measured with immunoSEQ multiplex PCR; TCRdb has only the in-frame clones, and not every one. The repertoire holds a few hundred thousand clones, about nine tenths seen once, with 0.85% to 1.3% in the top ten. Sequenced: PBMCs or T cells enriched from blood (not recorded which). The receptor source for this set is a woman between 25 and 40 years old who had been exposed to COVID-19.

The chain joins TRBV28 to TRBJ1-6; TRBD1 matches at 9 bases. With 10 bases clipped from V and 7 bases from J, the junction kept 14 bases outside the gene matches. This CDR3 has 16 amino acids. CDR1 is MDHEN and CDR2 is SYDVKM in the germline V gene. CDR3 loop: CATTPPTGGRNSPLHF. The CDR3 coding sequence is TGTGCCACCACCCCCCCAACAGGGGGCAGGAATTCACCCCTCCACTTT.

The genes are TRBV10-2 and TRBJ1-1, with D possibly TRBD1 on 6 matching bases. Germline V lookup: CDR1 WSHSY, CDR2 SAAADI. This CDR3 is 11 amino acids long. V was clipped by 3 bases and J by 9 bases, with 8 bases between them. The CDR3 loop reads CASSETGKAFF. In nucleotides, the CDR3 is TGCGCCAGCAGTGAAACAGGGAAAGCTTTCTTT.

V gene TRBV19 combines with J gene TRBJ2-5; 7 nucleotides align to TRBD1. V lost 7 bases and J lost 4; bases outside the gene matches: 15. This CDR3 region has 16 residues. Per the germline V gene, CDR1 is LNHDA and CDR2 is SQIVND (reference sequence). The CDR3 spells CASTLGGRGTRETQYF. CDR3 nucleotides: TGTGCCAGTACCCTAGGGGGCAGGGGGACGAGAGAGACCCAGTACTTC.

The chain joins TRBV18 to TRBJ2-3; D is undetermined. Trimming took 0 bases from V and 4 from J, leaving 5 bases between them. Germline V CDR1 and CDR2: KGHSH, LQKENI. This CDR3 comprises 13 residues. The CDR3 DNA reads as TGTGCCAGCTCACCACCCTCCTCAGATACGCAGTATTTT. Residues: CASSPPSSDTQYF.

This chain uses TRBV3-1 (or the pseudogene TRBV3-2) with TRBJ1-5; D is uncertain. Looked up from germline, CDR1 is LGHDT and CDR2 is YNNKEL (reference sequence). V lost 4 bases to trimming and J lost 5 bases, with 12 bases between them. This CDR3 spans 14 amino acids. The DNA for the CDR3 is TGTGCCAGCAGCCCGTTACGGGGTCATCAGCCCCAGCATTTT. It codes for CASSPLRGHQPQHF.

The chain joins TRBV4-2 to TRBJ2-5; 11 nucleotides align to TRBD1. Germline CDR1 is LGHNA and CDR2 is YNFKEQ. The V segment lost 0 bases and the J segment 9 bases; nucleotides outside the gene matches: 18. This CDR3 spans 19 amino acids. The CDR3 spells CASSQDRYRDRGGQGAQYF. The DNA of the CDR3 is TGTGCCAGCAGCCAAGATCGGTATCGGGACAGGGGGGGCCAGGGGGCCCAGTACTTC.

The J gene is TRBJ1-1, the V gene TRBV28, with a tentative D call TRBD1 (5 bases). Germline CDR1 reads MDHEN; CDR2 reads SYDVKM. The CDR3 contains 12 residues. V gave up 3 bases and J gave up 7 bases, with 9 bases separating them. The CDR3 coding sequence is TGTGCCAGCAGTTTGGTAAGGGGTGAAGCTTTCTTT. Its translation is CASSLVRGEAFF.

The gene calls are TRBV7-7 and TRBJ2-5, with 14 bases identical to TRBD2. This CDR3 region has 16 residues. Germline V gene lookup returns CDR1 SSHAT and CDR2 FNYEAQ (reference sequence). Written as DNA, the CDR3 is TGTGCTAGCGCCACCACCGGGACTAGCGGGAGAGGGACCCAGTACTTC. Amino acid sequence: CASATTGTSGRGTQYF.

The J gene is TRBJ2-1, the V gene TRBV3-1 (or the pseudogene TRBV3-2); 7 positions agree with TRBD2. The germline gives CDR1 LGHDT, CDR2 YNNKEL (reference sequence). The CDR3 totals 15 residues. The junction had 12 bases not matched to a gene; V was cut back by 6 bases and J by 7 bases. DNA of the CDR3: TGTGCCAGCAGGGGGGGGATAGCGGTGGGAAATGAGCAGTTCTTC. This encodes CASRGGIAVGNEQFF.

This chain joins TRBV29-1 and TRBJ2-3, with a possible D match to TRBD2 (6 bases). CDR1 is SQVTM, CDR2 ANQGSEA, per germline. The V gene lost 4 bases and the J gene lost 3 bases, with 14 bases spanning the gap. The CDR3 sequence is 14 residues long. CDR3 in amino acids: CSVGGGKGTDTQYF. The CDR3, as DNA: TGCAGCGTTGGAGGCGGGAAGGGGACAGATACGCAGTATTTT.

On this clone: A read error may account for a junction end that differs from germline. The V gene is TRBV7-7, the J gene TRBJ2-5; possible D gene TRBD2, 6 bases. Looked up from germline, CDR1 is SSHAT and CDR2 is FNYEAQ (reference sequence). CDR3 size: 14 residues. In DNA, the CDR3 is TGTGCTAGCAGCTTAGGAGATGCGGGGGAGACCCAGTACTTC. Its protein product is CASSLGDAGETQYF.

J is TRBJ2-2 and V is TRBV2, with 9 bases aligning to TRBD2. Unmatched junction bases numbered 7, after V lost 3 bases and J lost 5 bases. The germline CDR1 and CDR2 sequences are SNHLY and FYNNEI. The CDR3 is made up of 16 amino acids. CDR3 loop: CASSERLAGTTGELFF. In nucleotides, the CDR3 is TGTGCCAGCAGTGAGCGCCTAGCGGGAACTACCGGGGAGCTGTTTTTT.

The V call is TRBV19, the J call TRBJ1-1, with TRBD1 matching over 8 bases. V trimming: 4 bases; J trimming: 1 base; junction bases outside the gene matches: 2. The CDR3 has 14 amino acids. Germline-derived CDR1 and CDR2 are LNHDA and SQIVND (reference sequence). The CDR3 coding sequence is TGTGCCAGTAGTAGGGGGACAGGGAACACTGAAGCTTTCTTT. Protein product: CASSRGTGNTEAFF. Full variable domain (rest looked up from reference TRBV19 and TRBJ1-1): DGGITQSPKYLFRKEGQNVTLSCEQNLNHDAMYWYRQDPGQGLRLIYYSQIVNDFQKGDIAEGYSVSREKKESFPLTVTSAQKNPTAFYLCASSRGTGNTEAFFGQGTRLTVV.

The chain couples TRBV27 to TRBJ2-4; 8 positions match TRBD1. CDR1 and CDR2 (germline): MNHEY, SMNVEV (reference sequence). The CDR3 length is 14 residues. Trimming removed 3 bases from V and 7 bases from J; junction bases left unmatched: 5. This CDR3 reads CASSFGDRKNIQYF. Written as DNA, the CDR3 is TGTGCCAGCAGTTTCGGGGACAGGAAGAACATTCAGTACTTC.

This clone was recorded only once. The genes are TRBV18 and TRBJ1-2; TRBD1 agrees at 7 bases. The CDR3 runs to 13 residues. J lost 4 bases, V lost 6 bases, and 5 bases had no gene match. Looked up from germline, CDR1 is KGHSH and CDR2 is LQKENI. Here the CDR3 DNA reads TGTGCCAGCTCGCCGGGACAGATCTATGGCTACACCTTC. It codes for CASSPGQIYGYTF.

This clone was observed a single time. The chain joins TRBV5-6 to TRBJ1-2; D may be TRBD1 (5 bases). The V gene's germline CDR1 is SGHDT and CDR2 YYEEEE. The CDR3 totals 12 residues. V was shortened by 7 bases and J by 5 bases, with 12 bases between the two germline ends. CDR3 sequence: CASWGPRYGYTF. DNA for the CDR3: TGTGCCAGCTGGGGCCCAAGGTATGGCTACACCTTC.

There are a few counts of this clone. Written as DNA, the CDR3 is TGTGCCAGCAGTAGCCCGGGACAGGGGCCGGGTGGCTACACCTTC. Protein sequence: CASSSPGQGPGGYTF. The J gene is TRBJ1-2, the V gene TRBV7-6; 10 bases map to TRBD1. The CDR3 consists of 15 residues. Trimming at V came to 6 bases and at J to 7 bases, leaving 11 bases not matched to a gene. From germline, CDR1 is SGHVS and CDR2 FNYEAQ.

The chain links TRBV11-2 to TRBJ2-2; D remains ambiguous. The length of the CDR3 is 14 residues. Germline CDR1 is SGHAT and CDR2 is FQNNGV. Trimming left V 3 bases short and J 6 bases short, with 11 bases between. For the CDR3, the DNA is TGTGCCAGCAGCTTGGTCCGGTCGCCCGGGGAGCTGTTTTTT. Translated: CASSLVRSPGELFF.